These 27 T cell receptor beta chains were sequenced from one sample in a study of human T cells and chemical hapten exposure. TCRdb used MiXCR to reprocess the RACE reads, holding one entry per CDR3 protein. The sample records over 75,000 distinct CDR3 sequences, approximately 11% being singletons. Stated time point: patch test 3, about 24 weeks after DPC sensitization. The treatment was: therapeutic diphenylcyclopropenone sensitization with weekly scalp DPC. Here the sequenced sample was whole blood, taken in connection with sensitization to the hapten diphenylcyclopropenone (DPC). The receptors stem from a woman aged 30 to 39 with alopecia areata. Some clones in this sample may be carry-over from other donors' samples.

This clonotype has at least ten counts. The chain is built from TRBV24-1 and TRBJ2-6; D remains ambiguous. CDR3 length equals 15 residues. Trimming cost V 8 bases and J 2 bases, with 12 bases left between them. CDR1 KGHDR and CDR2 SFDVKD come from the germline V gene. The CDR3 reads CATMHSFAGANVLTF. CDR3 in DNA: TGTGCCACCATGCACTCATTCGCTGGGGCCAACGTCCTGACTTTC.

This clonotype was recorded a few times. The chain couples TRBV12-3 or TRBV12-4 to TRBJ1-2; D not resolved. CDR3 length: 15 amino acids. With 2 bases removed from V and 4 bases from J, the gap between germline ends came to 14 bases. CDR3 nucleotides: TGTGCCAGCAGTTTATTGGACCTGAACCTCTATGGCTACACCTTC. This encodes CASSLLDLNLYGYTF.

This clonotype was picked up many times. V gene TRBV7-6 combines with J gene TRBJ2-1, with 8 positions matching TRBD1. The V and J ends lost 0 bases and 6 bases, in that order; junction bases with no gene match: 1. This CDR3 is 14 amino acids long. The germline gives CDR1 SGHVS, CDR2 FNYEAQ. The CDR3 region has the DNA TGTGCCAGCAGCTTAGCCGGGACAGGCAATGAGCAGTTCTTC. Residues: CASSLAGTGNEQFF.

This clonotype was detected ten times or more. This chain connects TRBV12-3 or TRBV12-4 to TRBJ2-1; 7 nucleotides line up with TRBD1. There are 13 residues in the CDR3. V lost 5 bases to trimming and J lost 8 bases; unmatched junction nucleotides: 6. Written as DNA, the CDR3 is TGTGCCAGCAGTGAACAGGGGACCGATGAGCAGTTCTTC. Amino acid sequence: CASSEQGTDEQFF.

This clonotype has a handful of counts. The genes are TRBV29-1 and TRBJ1-2; D not resolved. Trimming took 2 bases from V and 7 from J, leaving 14 bases between them. Germline assignment: CDR1 SQVTM and CDR2 ANQGSEA. The CDR3 sequence is 13 residues long. CDR3 sequence reads: CSVELFEVGGYTF. The DNA for the CDR3 is TGCAGCGTTGAACTTTTCGAGGTTGGTGGCTACACCTTC.

The gene calls are TRBV28 and TRBJ2-1; no clear D gene. This CDR3 comprises 13 residues. Trimming left V 5 bases short and J 7 bases short, with 12 bases between. From germline, CDR1 is MDHEN and CDR2 SYDVKM. CDR3 loop: CASSPTDGNEQFF. As DNA, the CDR3 is TGTGCCAGCAGTCCTACCGACGGAAATGAGCAGTTCTTC.

This clonotype was counted a few times. The genes are TRBV28 and TRBJ1-4; 7 bases agree with TRBD1. Germline V gives CDR1 MDHEN, CDR2 SYDVKM. V lost 2 bases and J lost 2; bases outside the gene matches: 8. CDR3 size: 17 residues. The CDR3 loop reads CASSLVGPTGTNEKLFF. The CDR3 nucleotides read TGTGCCAGCAGTTTAGTAGGCCCGACAGGGACTAATGAAAAACTGTTTTTT.

This clonotype was recorded many times. J is TRBJ1-5 and V is TRBV19; D is perhaps TRBD1 (5 bases). The CDR3 covers 14 residues. Germline-derived CDR1 and CDR2 are LNHDA and SQIVND (reference sequence). The V gene lost 9 bases and the J gene lost 6 bases, with 18 bases spanning the gap. CDR3 nucleotides: TGTGCCAGCTCTGGGGGGGAGGTCTTTCAGCCCCAGCATTTT. It encodes CASSGGEVFQPQHF.

This clonotype was seen ten or more times. This rearrangement joins TRBV12-5 to TRBJ1-5; D may be TRBD1 (5 bases). This CDR3 spans 15 amino acids. CDR1 is LGHNT and CDR2 is FRNRAP in the germline V gene. V gave up 7 bases and J gave up 7 bases, with 20 bases separating them. The CDR3: CASAPGMGEGQPQHF. The CDR3 bases are TGTGCTAGTGCCCCAGGGATGGGTGAAGGGCAGCCCCAGCATTTT.

This clonotype turned up a few times. CDR3 residues: CASSLARGITDTQYF. CDR3 sequence (DNA): TGTGCCAGCAGCTTAGCCAGGGGGATCACAGATACGCAGTATTTT. The chain uses TRBV13 and TRBJ2-3; 7 bases line up with TRBD1. The CDR3 runs to 15 residues. Germline V gene data show CDR1 as PRHDT and CDR2 as FYEKMQ (reference sequence). Losses at the gene ends were 1 base for V and 2 bases for J; bases not matched to a gene: 3.

J is TRBJ1-2 and V is TRBV9; 7 bases are a match to TRBD1. The CDR3 is made up of 15 amino acids. After removal of 3 bases from V and 2 bases from J, the junction contained 7 bases not matched to a gene. The germline V gene has CDR1 SGDLS and CDR2 YYNGEE. CDR3 region: CASSGSTGSNYGYTF. For the CDR3, the DNA is TGTGCCAGCAGCGGATCGACAGGGTCAAACTATGGCTACACCTTC.

This clonotype was counted at least ten times. The chain carries TRBV7-6 and TRBJ2-1; the D is unclear. The germline CDR1 and CDR2 sequences are SGHVS and FNYEAQ. The CDR3 runs 15 residues. V was cut by 5 bases and J by 5 bases, with 16 bases left in between. For the CDR3, the DNA is TGTGCCAGCAGCCCCCGGATTGCCCCAGACAATGAGCAGTTCTTC. It codes for CASSPRIAPDNEQFF.

This clonotype was counted ten times or more. J is TRBJ2-1 and V is TRBV20-1; D is undetermined. The CDR3 is 11 amino acids. Per the germline V gene, CDR1 is DFQATT and CDR2 is SNEGSKA (reference sequence). The V gene lost 4 bases and the J gene lost 15 bases, with 16 bases spanning the gap. The CDR3 loop is CSAMKPPFRFF. CDR3 in DNA: TGCAGTGCTATGAAACCTCCATTTCGGTTCTTC.

There are many counts of this clonotype. This chain joins TRBV21-1 and TRBJ2-7; the D segment call TRBD2 is taken from the table without a DNA check. TRBV21-1 is a pseudogene. The CDR3 sequence is 15 residues long. In nucleotides, the CDR3 is TGTGCCAGCAGCGCTACTAGCGGGGGTTCCTACGAGCAGTACTTC. It encodes CASSATSGGSYEQYF.

This clonotype showed up many times. The chain is built from TRBV4-2 and TRBJ2-5; D call uncertain. The CDR3 consists of 15 residues. Per germline, CDR1 LGHNA and CDR2 YNFKEQ. V was clipped by 1 base and J by 2 bases, with 11 bases between them. CDR3 residues: CASSQVLADQETQYF. CDR3 coding DNA: TGTGCCAGCAGCCAAGTACTGGCAGATCAAGAGACCCAGTACTTC.

This clonotype has at least ten counts. This chain links TRBV24-1 with TRBJ2-2, with D possibly matching TRBD1 (6 bases). Germline V gene sequence: CDR1 KGHDR, CDR2 SFDVKD. The CDR3 length is 14 residues. V lost 5 bases and J 7 bases, leaving 13 bases between the germline ends. CDR3 amino acids: CATSVNTGFGELFF. The CDR3 nucleotides are TGTGCCACCAGTGTTAACACAGGGTTCGGGGAGCTGTTTTTT.

This clonotype showed up many times. The genes are TRBV3-1 and TRBJ1-2, with TRBD1 as a possible D gene (5 bases). The germline V and J ends were trimmed by 9 bases and 0 bases, with 11 bases remaining between them. The CDR3 spans 13 residues. In germline, CDR1 is LGHDT, CDR2 YNNKEL (reference sequence). CDR3 in amino acids: CASSPQANYGYTF. CDR3 bases: TGTGCCAGTTCACCACAGGCTAACTATGGCTACACCTTC.

This clonotype has a count of ten or more. The chain uses TRBV28 and TRBJ2-1; TRBD2 agrees at 8 bases. Germline V gene lookup returns CDR1 MDHEN and CDR2 SYDVKM. With 5 bases clipped from V and 6 bases from J, the junction kept 9 bases outside the gene matches. This CDR3 has 15 residues. The DNA of the CDR3 is TGTGCCAGCAGTCCGGGGGGGGCAGGGACCAATGAGCAGTTCTTC. It codes for CASSPGGAGTNEQFF.

This clonotype was recorded many times. The rearrangement links TRBV3-1 to TRBJ1-3, with unresolved D. Germline V gene lookup returns CDR1 LGHDT and CDR2 YNNKEL (reference sequence). The length of the CDR3 is 14 residues. V was trimmed by 3 bases and J by 5 bases, leaving 11 bases between them. The CDR3 bases are TGTGCCAGCAGCCACGGTCGGGGTAGAAACACCATATATTTT. Translated: CASSHGRGRNTIYF.

This rearrangement joins TRBV30 to TRBJ2-5, with a tentative D call TRBD2 (7 bases). Germline CDR1 and CDR2: GTSNPN and SVGIG (reference sequence). Between the trimmed V and J ends, which lost 0 bases and 1 base, there was a span of 9 bases. This CDR3 has 14 amino acids. CDR3 in amino acids: CAWSVRGAQETQYF. CDR3 coding DNA: TGTGCCTGGAGTGTCCGGGGGGCCCAAGAGACCCAGTACTTC.

This clonotype was seen only once. J is TRBJ1-2 and V is TRBV10-3; 9 bases match TRBD1. There are 13 residues in the CDR3. Germline V CDR1 and CDR2: ENHRY, SYGVKD. V shed 7 bases, J shed 8 bases, and the junction held 8 bases outside the gene matches. CDR3 residues: CAITMGQGGGYTF. The CDR3 DNA reads TGTGCCATCACGATGGGACAGGGAGGCGGCTACACCTTC.

This clonotype came up a few times. The rearrangement links TRBV18 to TRBJ2-5; no firm D call. Trimming shortened V by 3 bases and J by 4 bases, and 9 bases separated the two germline ends. The CDR3 sequence is 13 residues long. CDR1 KGHSH and CDR2 LQKENI come from the germline V gene. This CDR3 reads CASSPGSRETQYF. CDR3 coding DNA: TGTGCCAGCTCACCGGGGTCCAGAGAGACCCAGTACTTC. The variable domain in full, with the rest retrieved from reference TRBV18 and TRBJ2-5, is NAGVMQNPRHLVRRRGQEARLRCSPMKGHSHVYWYRQLPEEGLKFMVYLQKENIIDESGMPKERFSAEFPKEGPSILRIQQVVRGDSAAYFCASSPGSRETQYFGPGTRLLVL.

V gene TRBV29-1 combines with J gene TRBJ2-2; possible D gene TRBD2, 6 bases. Germline V CDR1 and CDR2: SQVTM, ANQGSEA. The CDR3 is 17 amino acids. Trimming took 4 bases from V and 4 from J, leaving 22 bases between them. CDR3 in DNA: TGCAGCGTTGTCCTTGGAGGGTACCAAGGTCGCACCGGGGAGCTGTTTTTT. This gives the protein CSVVLGGYQGRTGELFF.

In its sample, this clonotype was seen a few times. The V gene is TRBV6-1, the J gene TRBJ1-6, with a weak D call TRBD1 (5 bases). Deletions cut 4 bases from V and 6 bases from J, with 10 bases between. Germline assignment: CDR1 MNHNS and CDR2 SASEGT. The CDR3 length is 14 residues. The chain's CDR3 is CASSGTGGNSPLHF. The CDR3 coding sequence is TGTGCCAGCAGTGGGACCGGGGGTAATTCACCCCTCCACTTT.

This clonotype was observed many times. The V call is TRBV7-9, the J call TRBJ1-1; D ambiguous. Germline loops: CDR1 SEHNR, CDR2 FQNEAQ (reference sequence). V lost 4 bases and J 1 base, leaving 10 bases between the germline ends. This CDR3 is built from 14 residues. The chain's CDR3 is CASSWETPNTEAFF. In DNA, the CDR3 is TGTGCCAGCAGCTGGGAGACACCGAACACTGAAGCTTTCTTT.

This clonotype was recorded many times. The V call is TRBV27, the J call TRBJ2-3, with 9 bases fitting TRBD1. This CDR3 is built from 16 residues. Germline-derived CDR1 and CDR2 are MNHEY and SMNVEV (reference sequence). The V and J ends lost 5 bases and 0 bases, in that order; junction bases with no gene match: 6. As DNA, the CDR3 is TGTGCCAGCAGTACGGGGACAGGGTCTAGCACAGATACGCAGTATTTT. Residues: CASSTGTGSSTDTQYF.

The V gene is TRBV12-2, the J gene TRBJ1-4; whether TRBD1, the table's D call, matches the DNA was not checked. TRBV12-2 is tagged as a pseudogene. This CDR3 comprises 17 residues. CDR3 protein: CASRFRDRGPIYEKLFF. CDR3 bases: TGTGCAAGTCGCTTCCGGGACAGGGGGCCGATATATGAAAAACTGTTTTTT.